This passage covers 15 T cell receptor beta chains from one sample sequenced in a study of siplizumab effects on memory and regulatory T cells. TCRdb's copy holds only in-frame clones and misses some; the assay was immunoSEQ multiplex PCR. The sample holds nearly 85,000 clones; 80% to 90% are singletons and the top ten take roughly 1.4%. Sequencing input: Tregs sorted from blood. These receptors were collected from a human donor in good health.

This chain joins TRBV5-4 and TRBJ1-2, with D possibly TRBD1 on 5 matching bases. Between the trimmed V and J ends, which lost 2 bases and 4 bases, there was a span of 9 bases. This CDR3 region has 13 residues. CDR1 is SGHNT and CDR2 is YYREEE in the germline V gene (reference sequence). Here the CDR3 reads CASSFQGPYGYTF. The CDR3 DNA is TGTGCCAGCAGCTTTCAGGGTCCCTATGGCTACACCTTC. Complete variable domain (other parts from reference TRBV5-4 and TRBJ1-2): ETGVTQSPTHLIKTRGQQVTLRCSSQSGHNTVSWYQQALGQGPQFIFQYYREEENGRGNFPPRFSGLQFPNYSSELNVNALELDDSALYLCASSFQGPYGYTFGSGTRLTVV.

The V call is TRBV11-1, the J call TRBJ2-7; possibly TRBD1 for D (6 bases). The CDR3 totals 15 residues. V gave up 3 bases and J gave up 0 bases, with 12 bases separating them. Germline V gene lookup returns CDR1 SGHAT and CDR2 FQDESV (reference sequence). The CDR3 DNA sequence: TGTGCCAGCAGCTTCTCCGGGACATCCTCCTACGAGCAGTACTTC. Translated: CASSFSGTSSYEQYF.

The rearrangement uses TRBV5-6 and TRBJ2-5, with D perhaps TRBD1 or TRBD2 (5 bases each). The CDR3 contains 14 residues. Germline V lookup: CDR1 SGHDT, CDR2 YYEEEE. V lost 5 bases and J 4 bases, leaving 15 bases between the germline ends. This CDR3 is CASRTSGTRETQYF. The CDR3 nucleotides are TGTGCCAGCAGAACCTCGGGGACGCGAGAGACCCAGTACTTC.

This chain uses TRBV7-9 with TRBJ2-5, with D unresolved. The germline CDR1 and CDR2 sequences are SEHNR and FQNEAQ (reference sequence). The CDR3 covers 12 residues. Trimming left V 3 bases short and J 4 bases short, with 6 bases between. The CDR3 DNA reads TGTGCCAGCAGCTTTATAGCAGAGACCCAGTACTTC. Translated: CASSFIAETQYF. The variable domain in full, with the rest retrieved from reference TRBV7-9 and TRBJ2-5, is DTGVSQNPRHKITKRGQNVTFRCDPISEHNRLYWYRQTLGQGPEFLTYFQNEAQLEKSRLLSDRFSAERPKGSFSTLEIQRTEQGDSAMYLCASSFIAETQYFGPGTRLLVL.

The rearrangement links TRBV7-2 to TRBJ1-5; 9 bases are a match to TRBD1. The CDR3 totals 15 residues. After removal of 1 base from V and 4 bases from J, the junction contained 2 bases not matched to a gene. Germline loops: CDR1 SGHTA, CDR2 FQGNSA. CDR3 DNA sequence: TGTGCCAGCAGCTTAGGAGGACAGGGGAATCAGCCCCAGCATTTT. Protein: CASSLGGQGNQPQHF.

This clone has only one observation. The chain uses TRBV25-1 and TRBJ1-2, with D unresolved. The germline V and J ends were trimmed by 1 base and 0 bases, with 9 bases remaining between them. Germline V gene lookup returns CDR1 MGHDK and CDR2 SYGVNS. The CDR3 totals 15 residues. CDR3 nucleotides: TGTGCCAGCAGTGAATCGGGGAGCTCTAACTATGGCTACACCTTC. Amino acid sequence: CASSESGSSNYGYTF.

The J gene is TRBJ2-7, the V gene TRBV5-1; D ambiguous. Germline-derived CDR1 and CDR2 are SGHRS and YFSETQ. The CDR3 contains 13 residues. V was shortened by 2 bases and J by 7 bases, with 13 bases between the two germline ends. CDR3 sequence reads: CASSFGGPVEQYF. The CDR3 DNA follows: TGCGCCAGCAGCTTTGGTGGGCCAGTGGAGCAGTACTTC.

CDR3 amino acids: CASSLGDWFGVGDTQYF. For the CDR3, the DNA is TGTGCCAGCAGCTTGGGGGACTGGTTCGGGGTAGGTGATACGCAGTATTTT. The chain joins TRBV5-6 to TRBJ2-3, with D possibly TRBD2 on 6 matching bases. Trimming took 0 bases from V and 6 from J, leaving 20 bases between them. Looked up from germline, CDR1 is SGHDT and CDR2 is YYEEEE. This CDR3 contains 17 residues.

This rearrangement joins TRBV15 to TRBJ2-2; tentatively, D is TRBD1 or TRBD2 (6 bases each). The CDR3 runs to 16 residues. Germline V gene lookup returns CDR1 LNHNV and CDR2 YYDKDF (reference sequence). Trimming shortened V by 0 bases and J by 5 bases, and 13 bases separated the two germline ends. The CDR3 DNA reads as TGTGCCACCAGCAGAGAGGAGGGGGTAGGAACCGGGGAGCTGTTTTTT. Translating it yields CATSREEGVGTGELFF.

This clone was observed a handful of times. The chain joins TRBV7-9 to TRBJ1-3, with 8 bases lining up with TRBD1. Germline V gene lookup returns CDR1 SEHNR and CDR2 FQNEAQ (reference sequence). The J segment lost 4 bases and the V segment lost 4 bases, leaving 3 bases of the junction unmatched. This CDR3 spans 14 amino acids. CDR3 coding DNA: TGTGCCAGCAGCTCCCGGGACAGGGGAAACACCATATATTTT. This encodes CASSSRDRGNTIYF.

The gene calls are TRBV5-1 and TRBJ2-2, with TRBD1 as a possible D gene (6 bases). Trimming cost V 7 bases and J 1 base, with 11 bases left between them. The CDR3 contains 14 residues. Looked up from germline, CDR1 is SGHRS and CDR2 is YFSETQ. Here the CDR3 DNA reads TGCGCCAGCGCCGGGGACATGAACACCGGGGAGCTGTTTTTT. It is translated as CASAGDMNTGELFF.

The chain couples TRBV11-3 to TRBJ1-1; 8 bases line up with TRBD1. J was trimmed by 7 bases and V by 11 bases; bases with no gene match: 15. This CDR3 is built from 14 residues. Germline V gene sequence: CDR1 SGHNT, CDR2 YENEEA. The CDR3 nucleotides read TGTGCCGCCCGCAGGGGGCTTCGACGTAATGAAGCTTTCTTT. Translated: CAARRGLRRNEAFF.

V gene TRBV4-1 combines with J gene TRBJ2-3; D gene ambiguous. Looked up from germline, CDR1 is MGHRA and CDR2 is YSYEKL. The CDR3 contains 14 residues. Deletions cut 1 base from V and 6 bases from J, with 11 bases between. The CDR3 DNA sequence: TGCGCCAGCAGCCAAGTAGCAAGCCCTGATACGCAGTATTTT. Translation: CASSQVASPDTQYF.

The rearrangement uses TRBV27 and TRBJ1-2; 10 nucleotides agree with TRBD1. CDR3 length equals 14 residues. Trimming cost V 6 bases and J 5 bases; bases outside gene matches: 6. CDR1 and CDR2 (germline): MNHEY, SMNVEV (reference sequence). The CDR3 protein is CASRTTGGSYGYTF. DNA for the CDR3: TGTGCCAGCAGGACGACAGGGGGCTCTTATGGCTACACCTTC.

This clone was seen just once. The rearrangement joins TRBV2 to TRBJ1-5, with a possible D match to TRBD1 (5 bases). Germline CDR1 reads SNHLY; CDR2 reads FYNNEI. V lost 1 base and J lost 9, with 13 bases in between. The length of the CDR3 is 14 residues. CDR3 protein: CASSEVGGVGPQHF. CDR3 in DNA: TGTGCCAGCAGTGAAGTCGGGGGTGTAGGGCCCCAGCATTTT.